This T cell receptor (beta chain) was captured in a study of T-cell memory formation after mild COVID-19. Whole-study context: There were largely donor-specific TCR clusters.

Study results and limitations: Clones shrinking between day 15 and 85 showed a balanced CD4/CD8 split, and those that grew later tilted toward CD4+. Contracting CD4+ clones were located mainly in CM and EM, and CD8+ clones in EMRA.

V lost 4 bases, J lost 6 bases, and 14 bases lay in between. The V gene's germline CDR1 is SGHRS and CDR2 YFSETQ. CDR3 length equals 13 residues. This clonotype has a handful of counts. What it binds is not known. TCRdb processed the 5' RACE reads anew with MiXCR; each CDR3 protein has one entry. The repertoire includes some 40,000 distinct CDR3 sequences, 7.3% of them detected once, and 1.2% to 1.5% sits in the top ten. The sample comprised PBMCs or a T cell subset sorted from them (not recorded which). The V gene is TRBV5-1, the J gene TRBJ2-7; D ambiguous. This clonotype was obtained from a man aged 18 to 29 who had mild COVID-19 (a few samples of this study predate the infection). Cell type and time point are not known. CDR3 in amino acids: CASSPPQGPEQYV. The CDR3 nucleotides read TGCGCCAGCAGCCCACCCCAAGGGCCCGAGCAGTACGTC.